One T cell receptor beta chain is described in this entry. This clone showed up just a few times. It lacks a known antigen. Per-base quality was not reported, and no clone a single base away is much larger than it. The entire amount of isolated RNA was reverse transcribed using the High Capacity cDNA Reverse Transcription Kit, so the sequenced TCRB transcripts were expressed ones. Deep immunoSEQ sequencing was performed on naive, central memory and regulatory T cell samples, with an average of roughly 3.6 million total reads per sample. Sorted cells were lysed in RLT buffer and RNA was extracted with DNase-treated RNeasy Micro or Mini kits, depending on cell number. To prevent cross-contamination, each cell subset was processed individually, whereas patient and healthy donor samples were processed jointly. TCRB sequences were amplified from cDNA with the immunoSEQ multiplex PCR, producing 87-bp fragments spanning the CDR3 region. Sequencing of the amplicons was done on the Illumina HiSeq platform. Per the source publication's procedure: PCR bias was computationally corrected using synthetic template baselines, reads within Hamming distance 2 were collapsed, and singletons that could not be merged were discarded. By aligning reads against IMGT, V, D and J genes, CDR3 length, and insertions or deletions at six rearrangement sites were assigned. Within each subset, clonotype counts were normalized to the number of sorted cells before true diversity and Gini coefficients were calculated with the tcR R package. The overlap coefficient, calculated on TCRB nucleotide sequences, was used to quantify repertoire sharing. Out-of-frame TCRB sequences from naive cells were analyzed as a proxy for the pre-selection repertoire. TCRdb carries this immuneACCESS record with in-frame sequences only. Its versions omit some clonotypes, under half of them owing to an unresolved V gene in the studies checked, with the rest unexplained. V and J calls and clone size are as listed in that table; D and trimming were resolved from the DNA. The sample records some 330,000 clones, approximately 11% of which are singletons. The ten largest account for roughly 0.014% of the sample.

Each donor gave one peripheral blood draw, averaging approximately 120 mL, which was collected into heparinised tubes. A BD FACSAria II was used to sort naive, central memory, regulatory and stem cell-like memory CD4+ T cells with a panel that included CD45RO, CCR7, CD25, CD127, CD95 and CD27. A purity above 95% was achieved for all sorted populations. Right away, PBMCs were isolated by Lymphoprep density gradient centrifugation and were stained directly, with no culture step. Samples were stained and sorted in pairs, with one healthy donor and one patient per experiment, so that batch effects were minimized. The sample comes from a study of beta chain features in type 1 diabetes listed by TCRdb under 2018. About the study as a whole: Mean age, gender distribution, total cell number and subset yield did not differ between patients and healthy donors. A total of some 100,000,000 sorted cells were examined across all samples, and the number of cells per subset was strongly correlated with RNA yield. The study compared the TCRB repertoires of sorted circulating CD4+ T cell subsets in recently diagnosed type 1 diabetes patients with those in matched healthy donors. Naive and central memory subsets were obtained from all 30 or so donors, but regulatory and stem cell-like memory subsets were isolated from only 8 patients and about eight healthy donors. Study-wide conclusions, independent of this receptor: Because the HLA sub-analyses included only small numbers of individuals, any influence of HLA type on TCRB rearrangement was left unresolved. Because cDNA rather than genomic DNA was sequenced, highly expressing activated cells could have been over-represented, although no difference in activation and CD3 levels was found between groups. Patients with type 1 diabetes made fewer insertions and deleted more nucleotides at VDJ recombination sites, implying thymic rearrangement abnormalities. PCR might favor shorter templates, but patient and control samples were amplified and corrected together, so any skew would affect both groups equally. Naive, central memory and regulatory TCRB repertoires appeared more similar among patients than among healthy donors. Type 1 diabetes patients showed a moderate but significant shortening of TCRB CDR3 length in all four CD4+ subsets.

CDR1 is given as LGHNA and CDR2 as YSLEER, both from the germline V gene. Relative to germline, V is missing 0 bases and J is missing 9 bases, with 8 bases of the junction outside any gene match. From cysteine to phenylalanine, the CDR3 is 14 amino acids long. Only the CDR3 DNA is retained, 42 bases long and in frame from the first base. This sequence originates from a woman in her thirties in good health. The sample taken for sequencing was naive CD4+ T cells from blood. The cell subset or site label, read with the paper, signifies: true naive CD4+ T cells. The rearranged segments are TRBV4-3 and TRBJ2-7, with 7 bases aligning to TRBD2. The CDR3 reads CASSQDGEGRMQYF. The DNA is TGCGCCAGCAGCCAAGATGGGGAGGGTAGGATGCAGTACTTC.